This note documents a single T cell receptor beta chain sequence. Repertoires were generated with immunoSEQ multiplex PCR, while TCRdb's copy carries only in-frame clones and drops some. This table holds almost 90,000 clones, about 94% found once. The ends lost 3 bases at V and 6 bases at J; junction bases unmatched: 5. CDR3 length: 14 amino acids. The germline V gene encodes CDR1 SGHNT and CDR2 YENEEA. These data are taken from a study of technical replicates of blood from a few donors. The source of this sequence is a human donor in good health. This chain uses TRBV11-3 with TRBJ2-7; 10 nucleotides align to TRBD2. Sequencing used T cells isolated from PBMCs. The DNA for the CDR3 is TGTGCCAGCAGCTTCTTTAGCGGGAGGATCGAGCAGTACTTC. Encoded protein: CASSFFSGRIEQYF.